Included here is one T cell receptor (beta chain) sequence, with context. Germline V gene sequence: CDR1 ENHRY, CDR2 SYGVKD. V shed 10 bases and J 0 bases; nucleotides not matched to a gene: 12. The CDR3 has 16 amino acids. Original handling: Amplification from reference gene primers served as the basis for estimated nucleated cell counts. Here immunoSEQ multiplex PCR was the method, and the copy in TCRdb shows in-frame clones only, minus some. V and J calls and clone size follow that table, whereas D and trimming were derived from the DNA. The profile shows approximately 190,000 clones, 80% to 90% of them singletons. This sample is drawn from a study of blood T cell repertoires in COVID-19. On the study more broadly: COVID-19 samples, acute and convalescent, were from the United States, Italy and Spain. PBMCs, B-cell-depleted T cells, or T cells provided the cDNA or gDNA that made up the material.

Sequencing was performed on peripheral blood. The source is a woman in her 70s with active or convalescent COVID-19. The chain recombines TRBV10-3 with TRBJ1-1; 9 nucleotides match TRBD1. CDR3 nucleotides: TGTGCCACCCTGAGAGGACAGGGGATGATGAACACTGAAGCTTTCTTT. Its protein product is CATLRGQGMMNTEAFF.